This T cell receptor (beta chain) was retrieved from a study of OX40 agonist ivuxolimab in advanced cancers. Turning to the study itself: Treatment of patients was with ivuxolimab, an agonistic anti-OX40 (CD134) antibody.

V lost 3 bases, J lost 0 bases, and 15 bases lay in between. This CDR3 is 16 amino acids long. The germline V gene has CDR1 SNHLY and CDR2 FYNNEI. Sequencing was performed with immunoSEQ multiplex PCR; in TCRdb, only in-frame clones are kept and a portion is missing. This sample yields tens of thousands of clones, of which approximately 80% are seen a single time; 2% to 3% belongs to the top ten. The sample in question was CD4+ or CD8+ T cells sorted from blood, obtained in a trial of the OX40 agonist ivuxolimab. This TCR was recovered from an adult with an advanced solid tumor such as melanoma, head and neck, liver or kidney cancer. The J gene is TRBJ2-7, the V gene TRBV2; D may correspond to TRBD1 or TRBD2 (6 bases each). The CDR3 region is CASSDWGADPSYEQYF. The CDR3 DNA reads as TGTGCCAGCAGTGACTGGGGGGCGGACCCCTCCTACGAGCAGTACTTC. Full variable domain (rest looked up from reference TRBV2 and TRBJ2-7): EPEVTQTPSHQVTQMGQEVILRCVPISNHLYFYWYRQILGQKVEFLVSFYNNEISEKSEIFDDQFSVERPDGSNFTLKIRSTKLEDSAMYFCASSDWGADPSYEQYFGPGTRLTVT.